Below, 24 T cell receptor beta chains from the same sample are listed, as sequenced in a study of beta chain features in type 1 diabetes (dated by TCRdb to the late 2010s). The method was the immunoSEQ multiplex PCR assay. The High Capacity cDNA Reverse Transcription Kit was used to reverse transcribe all of the isolated RNA, meaning that expressed TCRB transcripts were what got sequenced. Sourced from immuneACCESS, this table was stored by TCRdb with only in-frame sequences that have V and J called. A share of the clones is absent; for the studies checked, an unresolved V gene accounts for under half, and the remainder has no known explanation. The sample table records a few hundred thousand clones; around 26% of these occur just once. Clones ranked in the top ten supply 3.5% to 4.5% of the sample. Sequenced material: central memory CD4+ T cells from blood. These receptors all stem from a man aged 25 to 45 in good health.

This clone was counted a few times. This chain uses TRBV27 with TRBJ1-1; TRBD1 aligns across 9 bases. With V trimmed by 5 bases and J by 1 base, 23 bases remained unmatched. From germline, CDR1 is MNHEY and CDR2 SMNVEV (reference sequence). The CDR3 has 21 residues. The CDR3 here is CASSPLSTGGGRWRGNTEAFF. The CDR3 DNA reads as TGTGCCAGCAGTCCCCTTAGTACAGGGGGCGGCCGGTGGAGAGGGAACACTGAAGCTTTCTTT.

On this clone: This CDR3 is also generated by other DNA sequences in the sample. The chain couples TRBV5-1 to TRBJ1-2; 9 positions agree with TRBD1. The CDR3 has 12 amino acids. V trimming: 4 bases; J trimming: 10 bases; junction bases outside the gene matches: 5. Germline V lookup: CDR1 SGHRS, CDR2 YFSETQ. The CDR3 reads CASSLRDRDYTF. In DNA form, the CDR3 reads TGCGCCAGCAGCCTGAGGGACAGGGACTACACCTTC.

This clone was recorded a few times. The CDR3 coding sequence is TGCAGCGTTGAAGAGGCCGGCTACACCTTC. Its protein product is CSVEEAGYTF. The chain carries TRBV29-1 and TRBJ1-2, with no clear D. Germline V CDR1 and CDR2: SQVTM, ANQGSEA. There are 10 residues in the CDR3. V lost 0 bases and J lost 8, with 4 bases in between.

This chain uses TRBV30 with TRBJ1-1; TRBD1 is a possible D gene (6 bases). Trimming took 1 base from V and 7 from J, leaving 13 bases between them. Germline-derived CDR1 and CDR2 are GTSNPN and SVGIG (reference sequence). The length of the CDR3 is 13 residues. In DNA form, the CDR3 reads TGTGCCTGGAGTGCCCAGGGGAGGGGTGAAGCTTTCTTT. Translating gives CAWSAQGRGEAFF. Full variable domain (remainder filled in from reference TRBV30 and TRBJ1-1): SQTIHQWPATLVQPVGSPLSLECTVEGTSNPNLYWYRQAAGRGLQLLFYSVGIGQISSEVPQNLSASRPQDRQFILSSKKLLLSDSGFYLCAWSAQGRGEAFFGQGTRLTVV.

This clone occurred a few times. The chain recombines TRBV7-6 with TRBJ2-5, with a weak D call TRBD2 (6 bases). The V gene's germline CDR1 is SGHVS and CDR2 FNYEAQ. CDR3 length: 12 residues. V was trimmed by 7 bases and J by 5 bases, leaving 11 bases between them. The CDR3 spells CASTRAGETQYF. The DNA of the CDR3 is TGTGCCAGCACTCGTGCGGGGGAGACCCAGTACTTC.

J is TRBJ2-1 and V is TRBV7-2; 8 bases line up with TRBD1. The length of the CDR3 is 14 residues. V lost 7 bases and J lost 14; bases outside the gene matches: 16. From germline, CDR1 is SGHTA and CDR2 FQGNSA. DNA for the CDR3: TGTGCCAGCACCCGACGGGACAGGCCCGAGCAAGAGTTCTTC. Translated, it gives CASTRRDRPEQEFF.

In its sample, this clone was seen a few times. The chain carries TRBV6-1 and TRBJ2-1; 14 bases map to TRBD2. V lost 7 bases and J lost 8; bases outside the gene matches: 7. The germline V gene encodes CDR1 MNHNS and CDR2 SASEGT. The CDR3 spans 15 residues. CDR3 bases: TGTGCCAGCATACCCAGACTAGCGGGGGGGCATGAGCAGTTCTTC. It translates to CASIPRLAGGHEQFF.

The chain uses TRBV5-1 and TRBJ2-1; 14 positions agree with TRBD2. This CDR3 spans 16 amino acids. The junction had 4 bases not matched to a gene; V was cut back by 3 bases and J by 5 bases. Germline lookup yields CDR1 SGHRS and CDR2 YFSETQ. The CDR3 loop reads CASSWTSGGTNNEQFF. The CDR3 DNA is TGCGCCAGCAGCTGGACTAGCGGGGGGACCAACAATGAGCAGTTCTTC.

In this sample, this clone turned up a few times. Other DNA sequences within the sample encode an identical CDR3. This chain connects TRBV7-2 to TRBJ2-5, with D uncertain. In germline, CDR1 is SGHTA, CDR2 FQGNSA. V lost 6 bases, J lost 1 base, and 9 bases lay in between. The CDR3 spans 13 residues. CDR3 amino acids: CASSFRVQETQYF. CDR3 DNA sequence: TGTGCCAGCAGTTTCCGGGTCCAAGAGACCCAGTACTTC.

This clone was observed a few times. This chain links TRBV7-7 with TRBJ2-5; D is uncertain. V shed 2 bases and J shed 5 bases, with 9 bases lying between them. The CDR3 sequence is 13 residues long. Germline loops: CDR1 SSHAT, CDR2 FNYEAQ (reference sequence). CDR3 residues: CASSLTPRETQYF. CDR3 nucleotides: TGTGCCAGCAGCTTAACTCCCAGGGAGACCCAGTACTTC.

The chain recombines TRBV2 with TRBJ1-5; possibly TRBD1 for D (5 bases). With 6 bases removed from V and 0 bases from J, the gap between germline ends came to 12 bases. The germline gives CDR1 SNHLY, CDR2 FYNNEI. This CDR3 contains 15 residues. Here the CDR3 reads CASSAGRNSNQPQHF. In DNA, the CDR3 is TGTGCCAGCAGCGCAGGGAGGAATAGCAATCAGCCCCAGCATTTT.

A few counts support this clone. The CDR3 loop reads CASSETVRGYTF. The DNA for the CDR3 is TGTGCCAGCAGTGAGACGGTCCGTGGCTACACCTTC. This chain links TRBV25-1 with TRBJ1-2; no firm D call. Germline CDR1 is MGHDK and CDR2 is SYGVNS. This CDR3 region has 12 residues. The V end lost 3 bases, the J end lost 7 bases, and 9 bases lay between the germline ends.

The rearrangement uses TRBV9 and TRBJ2-7, with D maybe TRBD2 (6 bases). The V end lost 3 bases, the J end lost 2 bases, and 15 bases lay between the germline ends. Germline V gene sequence: CDR1 SGDLS, CDR2 YYNGEE. The CDR3 runs to 15 residues. CDR3: CASSAGTPGAYEQYF. The CDR3 nucleotides read TGTGCCAGCAGCGCTGGGACTCCGGGAGCCTACGAGCAGTACTTC.

This clone was observed a handful of times. V gene TRBV6-5 combines with J gene TRBJ2-7, with 10 bases matching TRBD1. V dropped 2 bases and J dropped 2; count of bases not matched to a gene: 0. Germline V gene data show CDR1 as MNHEY and CDR2 as SVGAGI. The CDR3 is 14 residues long. In DNA form, the CDR3 reads TGTGCCAGCAGTTACGGGACAGGGGCCTACGAGCAGTACTTC. Its protein is CASSYGTGAYEQYF.

This chain connects TRBV7-9 to TRBJ2-1; D is undetermined. V was cut by 11 bases and J by 1 base, with 9 bases left in between. CDR1 SEHNR and CDR2 FQNEAQ come from the germline V gene (reference sequence). This CDR3 has 12 amino acids. This CDR3 is CAARLSYNEQFF. In DNA form, the CDR3 reads TGTGCCGCGCGGCTTTCCTACAATGAGCAGTTCTTC.

The V gene is TRBV5-1, the J gene TRBJ1-2; weak D call: TRBD1 (6 bases). The CDR3 loop spans 13 amino acids. V dropped 4 bases and J dropped 2 bases, with 9 bases sitting between them. Germline V gives CDR1 SGHRS, CDR2 YFSETQ. The CDR3 DNA reads as TGCGCCAGCAGCGTGACAGGAAACTATGGCTACACCTTC. Amino acids: CASSVTGNYGYTF.

The table lists this clone with a few counts. The rearrangement joins TRBV7-8 to TRBJ2-2; no reliable D call. The ends were cut back, 1 base at V and 7 bases at J, with 10 bases in the middle. The CDR3 is 14 residues long. In germline, CDR1 is SGHVS, CDR2 FQNEAQ. The CDR3 loop is CASSLVGEGGELFF. The CDR3 DNA reads TGTGCCAGCAGCTTAGTTGGCGAAGGCGGGGAGCTGTTTTTT.

This clone was seen only a few times. This rearrangement joins TRBV6-1 to TRBJ2-3; D gene ambiguous. Germline V gene sequence: CDR1 MNHNS, CDR2 SASEGT. This CDR3 has 13 residues. V dropped 2 bases and J dropped 4 bases, with 7 bases sitting between them. CDR3 DNA sequence: TGTGCCAGCAGTGAATCCCGGGCAGATACGCAGTATTTT. Protein sequence: CASSESRADTQYF.

There are a few counts of this clone. A much larger clone differs from this one at a single base, so this may be a read error. The chain combines TRBV29-1 with TRBJ2-1; D perhaps matches TRBD2 (6 bases). The CDR3 contains 13 residues. Germline-derived CDR1 and CDR2 are SQVTM and ANQGSEA. The CDR3 nucleotides read TGCAGCGGTGAAGGACGGGACTTCAATGAGCAGTTCTTC. Protein: CSGEGRDFNEQFF.

The rearrangement uses TRBV5-4 and TRBJ2-1, with TRBD2 as a possible D gene (6 bases). This CDR3 contains 15 residues. Germline V CDR1 and CDR2: SGHNT, YYREEE (reference sequence). Trimming stripped 5 bases from V and 1 base from J, with 13 bases between. The CDR3 here is CASSHDGGSYNEQFF. CDR3 nucleotide sequence: TGTGCCAGCAGTCATGACGGGGGTTCCTACAATGAGCAGTTCTTC.

This clone was seen only a few times. The chain carries TRBV5-1 and TRBJ1-2, with TRBD1 identical over 8 bases. V was pared by 4 bases and J by 4 bases, with 6 bases of the junction left unmatched. Germline CDR1 and CDR2: SGHRS and YFSETQ. The CDR3 totals 14 residues. This CDR3 is CASSAGQGSYGYTF. For the CDR3, the DNA is TGCGCCAGCAGCGCCGGACAGGGAAGCTATGGCTACACCTTC.

This clone was counted only a few times. J is TRBJ2-1 and V is TRBV28; the match to TRBD1 covers 9 bases. The CDR3 is made up of 16 amino acids. Germline V gene sequence: CDR1 MDHEN, CDR2 SYDVKM. The junction had 6 bases not matched to a gene; V was cut back by 0 bases and J by 6 bases. In DNA, the CDR3 is TGTGCCAGCAGTTTATGGGGGACAGGGCTTAGCAATGAGCAGTTCTTC. Its protein is CASSLWGTGLSNEQFF.

The V call is TRBV13, the J call TRBJ2-1; 9 nucleotides agree with TRBD1. Germline lookup yields CDR1 PRHDT and CDR2 FYEKMQ (reference sequence). This CDR3 is built from 16 residues. V gave up 5 bases and J gave up 9 bases; unmatched junction bases: 14. This CDR3 is CASSHESITGGGEQFF. CDR3 in DNA: TGTGCCAGCAGCCACGAAAGCATTACAGGGGGCGGTGAGCAGTTCTTC.

This chain connects TRBV5-1 to TRBJ2-4; D unresolved. With 2 bases removed from V and 1 base from J, the gap between germline ends came to 10 bases. CDR3 length: 15 residues. Germline V gene lookup returns CDR1 SGHRS and CDR2 YFSETQ. CDR3 DNA sequence: TGCGCCAGCAGCTTACTCTATGGGGCCAAAAACATTCAGTACTTC. The encoded protein is CASSLLYGAKNIQYF. The variable domain in full, completed from reference TRBV5-1 and TRBJ2-4, reads KAGVTQTPRYLIKTRGQQVTLSCSPISGHRSVSWYQQTPGQGLQFLFEYFSETQRNKGNFPGRFSGRQFSNSRSEMNVSTLELGDSALYLCASSLLYGAKNIQYFGAGTRLSVL.